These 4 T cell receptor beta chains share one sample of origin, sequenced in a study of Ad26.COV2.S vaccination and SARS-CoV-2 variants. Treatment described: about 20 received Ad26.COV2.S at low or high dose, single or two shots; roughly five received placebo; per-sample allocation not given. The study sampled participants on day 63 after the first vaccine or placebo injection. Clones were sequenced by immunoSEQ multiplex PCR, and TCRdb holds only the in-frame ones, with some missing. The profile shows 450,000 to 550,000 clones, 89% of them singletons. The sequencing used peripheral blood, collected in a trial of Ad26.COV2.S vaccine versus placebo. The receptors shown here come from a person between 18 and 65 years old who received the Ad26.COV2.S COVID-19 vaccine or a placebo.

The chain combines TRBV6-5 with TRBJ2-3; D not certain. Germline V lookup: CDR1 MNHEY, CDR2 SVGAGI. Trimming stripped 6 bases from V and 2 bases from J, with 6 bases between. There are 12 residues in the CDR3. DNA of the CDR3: TGTGCCAGCAGCTCATTCACAGATACGCAGTATTTT. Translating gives CASSSFTDTQYF.

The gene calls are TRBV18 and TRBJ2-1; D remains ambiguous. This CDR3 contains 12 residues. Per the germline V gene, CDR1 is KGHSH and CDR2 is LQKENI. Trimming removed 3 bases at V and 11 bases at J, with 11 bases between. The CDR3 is CASSPVVEKQFF. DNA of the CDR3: TGTGCCAGCTCACCGGTCGTGGAGAAGCAGTTCTTC.

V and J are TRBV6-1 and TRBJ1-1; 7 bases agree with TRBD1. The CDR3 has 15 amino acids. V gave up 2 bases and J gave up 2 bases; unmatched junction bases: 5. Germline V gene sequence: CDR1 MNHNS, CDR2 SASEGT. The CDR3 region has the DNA TGTGCCAGCAGTGAATTCGGACAGGCTAACACTGAAGCTTTCTTT. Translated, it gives CASSEFGQANTEAFF.

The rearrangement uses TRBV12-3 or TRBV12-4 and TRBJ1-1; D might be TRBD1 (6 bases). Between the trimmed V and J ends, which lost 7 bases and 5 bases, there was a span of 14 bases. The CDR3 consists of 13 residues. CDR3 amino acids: CASNRSQGTEAFF. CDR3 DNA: TGTGCCAGCAACCGTTCCCAGGGGACTGAAGCTTTCTTT.